Sequencing of this TCR beta chain was carried out in a study of blood T cell repertoires in COVID-19. V shed 3 bases and J 0 bases; nucleotides not matched to a gene: 0. In germline, CDR1 is SGHNT, CDR2 YYREEE (reference sequence). The CDR3 spans 15 residues. Sequencing was performed with immunoSEQ multiplex PCR; in TCRdb, only in-frame clones are kept and a portion is missing. The data contain 65,000 to 80,000 clones, approximately 84% of them singletons. The chain recombines TRBV5-4 with TRBJ2-6; the match to TRBD1 covers 7 bases. Sequencing was performed on peripheral blood. This TCR derives from a human donor in a cohort sampled during active COVID-19. The CDR3 reads CASSSGGSGANVLTF. CDR3 DNA: TGTGCCAGCAGCTCAGGGGGCTCTGGGGCCAACGTCCTGACTTTC.